The subject of this entry is one T cell receptor (beta chain). What antigen it recognizes has not been identified. No qualities accompany the bases; no much larger clone lies one base away. The data belong to a study of blood T cell repertoires in COVID-19 (dated by TCRdb to 2020 to 2022). Regarding the research as a whole: Samples covering the acute and convalescent phases of COVID-19 were provided by collaborators in the United States, Italy and Spain. The prospective study material was composed of cDNA or gDNA derived from T cells, B-cell-depleted T cells, or PBMCs. The dataset comprised deeply sampled blood TCRbeta repertoires from subjects exposed to, actively infected with, or recovered from COVID-19. The repertoires were released in a freely available public database meant as a resource for research on the immune response to SARS-CoV-2. The samples were drawn from the first 160 participants of the ongoing ImmuneRACE study and from over a thousand subjects provided by 6 global collaborators. Nearly every sample came with metadata listing a de-identified subject ID, COVID-19 status, age in years and sex. HLA class I and class II types, where available, came from metadata supplied by the sample provider rather than from assay-based typing. Study-wide findings and limitations: The quantity of clinical and demographic metadata differed by source and by participant and was supplied without curation.

Whole blood was collected in K2EDTA tubes by collaborating institutions according to the institutions' own protocols. Collaborator samples were shipped for TCRbeta analysis as frozen whole blood, isolated PBMCs, or DNA extracted from either sample type. V lost 4 bases and J lost 6 bases, and the count of bases not matched to a germline gene is 7. The CDR3 contains 14 residues, cysteine and phenylalanine counted. Of the read, only the CDR3 DNA is kept; its 42 bases are in frame from base 1. For CDR1 and CDR2, the germline V gene lists SGHTA and FQGNSA. TCRbeta CDR3 regions were amplified from genomic DNA using the immunoSEQ Assay, a bias-controlled multiplex PCR. The published analysis was carried out like this. Nucleated cell counts per sample were estimated from amplification of reference gene primers within the assay. To quantify the absolute abundance of each unique TCRbeta CDR3 rearrangement, sequence reads were collapsed and filtered. For each sample, productive Simpson clonality was calculated by taking the square root of Simpson's diversity index across productive rearrangements. The source is immuneACCESS, and TCRdb retained only in-frame sequences with V and J called. Part of the clones is not carried over; for the studies checked, unresolved V genes explain less than half of this, and the remainder is unexplained. The D gene and trimming were derived from the DNA, and the V and J assignments and clone size from that table. Across this sample there are fewer than 200,000 clones, with 90% seen only once. The ten largest clones represent approximately 0.56% of the sample.

The V gene is TRBV7-2 and the J gene is TRBJ2-7, and 9 bases in between align with TRBD2. Source material: peripheral blood. This clonotype originated in a man between 50 and 59 years old with acute or convalescent COVID-19. The CDR3 protein is CASSSLGGRAEQYF. Here is the DNA: TGTGCCAGCAGCTCCCTTGGCGGGAGGGCCGAGCAGTACTTC.